This note documents a single T cell receptor beta chain sequence. The data belong to a study of blood T cell repertoires in COVID-19. Study at large: Sites across the United States, Italy and Spain contributed samples from acute and convalescent COVID-19.

Between the trimmed V and J ends, which lost 1 base and 0 bases, there was a span of 6 bases. This CDR3 is 15 amino acids long. Germline V lookup: CDR1 SEHNR, CDR2 FQNEAQ (reference sequence). Membership in each cohort depended on participant-reported clinical history. Data came from immunoSEQ multiplex PCR; TCRdb stores just in-frame clones and leaves some out. The sample lists 150,000 to 200,000 clones; roughly 84% were seen once. V is TRBV7-9 and J is TRBJ1-4; D gene uncertain. The TCR sequence derives from a woman aged 25 to 39 who had been exposed to COVID-19. Sequencing input: PBMCs or T cells enriched from blood (not recorded which). The CDR3 loop reads CASSLGDTTNEKLFF. CDR3 sequence (DNA): TGTGCCAGCAGCTTAGGTGACACAACTAATGAAAAACTGTTTTTT.